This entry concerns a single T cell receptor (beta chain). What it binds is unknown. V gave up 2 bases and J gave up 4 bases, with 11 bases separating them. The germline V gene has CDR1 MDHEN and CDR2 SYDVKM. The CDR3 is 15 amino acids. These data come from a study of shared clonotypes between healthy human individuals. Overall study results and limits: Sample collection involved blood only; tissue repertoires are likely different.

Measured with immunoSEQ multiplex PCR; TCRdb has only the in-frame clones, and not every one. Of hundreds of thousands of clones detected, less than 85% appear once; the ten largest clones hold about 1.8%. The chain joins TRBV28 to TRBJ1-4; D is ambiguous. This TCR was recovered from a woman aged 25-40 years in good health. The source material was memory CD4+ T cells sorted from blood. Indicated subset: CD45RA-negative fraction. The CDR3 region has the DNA TGTGCCAGCAGTTTAGGGATCTTACTTAATGAAAAACTGTTTTTT. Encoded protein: CASSLGILLNEKLFF.